This T cell receptor beta chain originates from a study of beta chain features in type 1 diabetes. Of the isolated RNA, all was reverse transcribed, and so the sequenced material was expressed TCRB transcripts. Profiled with immunoSEQ multiplex PCR; TCRdb holds only in-frame clones, not every one. The repertoire consists of some 370,000 clones, with 8.5% to 10% occurring once and the leading ten covering about 0.6%. This clone was counted ten times or more. Its antigen remains unknown. Other DNA sequences within the sample encode an identical CDR3. Germline V gene data show CDR1 as SGHTA and CDR2 as FQGNSA. The length of the CDR3 is 14 residues. Trimming stripped 5 bases from V and 1 base from J, with 11 bases between. Study results and limitations: TCRB CDR3 length was moderately but significantly reduced in all four CD4+ subsets of Type 1 diabetes patients.

The chain uses TRBV7-2 and TRBJ1-1; tentative D call: TRBD1 (5 bases). This clonotype originated in a man aged 25-45 years with type 1 diabetes. Sequencing input: central memory CD4+ T cells from blood. CDR3 bases: TGTGCCAGCAGCCCCTGGGGCCGGAACACTGAAGCTTTCTTT. Translating gives CASSPWGRNTEAFF.